The present T cell receptor beta chain was sequenced within a study of naive and memory T cell subsets. Details on this clonotype: The antigen remains unidentified.

Regarding treatment: skin biopsy from PPD injection site in Mantoux-positive individual. A UMI-containing oligonucleotide was joined by 3' ligation to the TCR cDNA template. Skin biopsies came from PPD injection sites in Mantoux-positive individuals. Four PCR rounds used nested alpha and beta constant region primers plus the SP2 primer. MiXCR, run by TCRdb on the UMI-ligation and nested PCR reads, gives a single entry per CDR3 protein. The table includes some 14,000 distinct CDR3 sequences, 4% to 6.5% detected once. Study-wide findings and caveats: The RNA method is potentially sensitive to activation and differentiation changes. Higher TCR numbers at tuberculin sites reflect T cell infiltration, per interpretation. Both skin biopsy types reportedly yielded TCRs, tuberculin sites far more.

The TCR originated in an adult in good health. The material sequenced was skin, taken from a tuberculin skin test site.

CDR3 sequence (DNA): TGTGCCAGTAGTACCGCAGGGCATGGCTACACCTTC. Amino acid sequence: CASSTAGHGYTF. J is TRBJ1-2 and V is TRBV19; D possibly corresponds to TRBD1 (5 bases). The CDR3 runs 12 residues. Germline V CDR1 and CDR2: LNHDA, SQIVND (reference sequence). The V gene lost 4 bases and the J gene lost 6 bases, with 9 bases spanning the gap.